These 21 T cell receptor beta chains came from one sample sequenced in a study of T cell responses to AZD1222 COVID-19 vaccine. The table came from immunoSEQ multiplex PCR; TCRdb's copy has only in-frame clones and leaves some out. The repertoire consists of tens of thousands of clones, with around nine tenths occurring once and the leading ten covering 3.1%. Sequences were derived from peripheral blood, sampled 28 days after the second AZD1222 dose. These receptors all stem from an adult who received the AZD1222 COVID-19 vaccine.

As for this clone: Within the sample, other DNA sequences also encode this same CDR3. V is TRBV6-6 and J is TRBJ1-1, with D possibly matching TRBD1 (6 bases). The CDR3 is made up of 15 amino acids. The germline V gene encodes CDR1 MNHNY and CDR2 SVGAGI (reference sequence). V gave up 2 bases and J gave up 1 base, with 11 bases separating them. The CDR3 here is CASSYTTGRNTEAFF. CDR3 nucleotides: TGTGCCAGCAGTTACACGACAGGTCGGAACACTGAAGCTTTCTTT.

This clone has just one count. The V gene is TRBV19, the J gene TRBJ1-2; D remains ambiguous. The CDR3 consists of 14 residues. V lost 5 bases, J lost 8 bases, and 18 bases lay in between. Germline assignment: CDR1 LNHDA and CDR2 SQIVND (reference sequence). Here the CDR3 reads CASSSLGVTTGYTF. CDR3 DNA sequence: TGTGCCAGTAGTTCCCTCGGGGTGACGACCGGCTACACCTTC. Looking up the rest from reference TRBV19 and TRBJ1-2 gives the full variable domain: DGGITQSPKYLFRKEGQNVTLSCEQNLNHDAMYWYRQDPGQGLRLIYYSQIVNDFQKGDIAEGYSVSREKKESFPLTVTSAQKNPTAFYLCASSSLGVTTGYTFGSGTRLTVV.

CDR3 in amino acids: CASSYTGAWVDEQFF. CDR3 nucleotides: TGTGCCAGCAGTTACACGGGGGCCTGGGTGGATGAGCAGTTCTTC. The chain joins TRBV6-5 to TRBJ2-1; D is perhaps TRBD1 or TRBD2 (6 bases each). The V gene lost 2 bases and the J gene lost 8 bases, with 16 bases spanning the gap. The CDR3 runs to 15 residues. Germline V CDR1 and CDR2: MNHEY, SVGAGI.

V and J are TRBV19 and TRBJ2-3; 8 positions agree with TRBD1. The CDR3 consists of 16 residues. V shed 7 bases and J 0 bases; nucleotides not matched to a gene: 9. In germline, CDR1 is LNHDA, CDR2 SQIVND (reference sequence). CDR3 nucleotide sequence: TGTGCCAGTAAAACCGGGACAGGAGCTAGCACAGATACGCAGTATTTT. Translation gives CASKTGTGASTDTQYF.

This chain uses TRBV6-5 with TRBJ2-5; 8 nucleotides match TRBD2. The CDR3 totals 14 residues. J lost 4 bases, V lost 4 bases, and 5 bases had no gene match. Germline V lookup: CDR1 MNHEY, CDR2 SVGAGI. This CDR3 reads CASSFTLAGETQYF. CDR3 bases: TGTGCCAGCAGTTTCACCCTAGCGGGAGAGACCCAGTACTTC.

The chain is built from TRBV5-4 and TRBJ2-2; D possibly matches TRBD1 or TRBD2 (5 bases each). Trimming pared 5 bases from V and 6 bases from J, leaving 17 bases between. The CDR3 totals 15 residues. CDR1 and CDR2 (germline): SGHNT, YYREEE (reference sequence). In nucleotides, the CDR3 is TGTGCCAGCAGACCTAGAGGGGTAGGCTCCGGGGAGCTGTTTTTT. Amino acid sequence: CASRPRGVGSGELFF.

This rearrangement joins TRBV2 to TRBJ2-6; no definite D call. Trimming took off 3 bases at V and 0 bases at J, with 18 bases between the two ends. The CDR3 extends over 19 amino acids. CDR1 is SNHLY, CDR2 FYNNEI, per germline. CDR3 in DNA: TGTGCCAGCAGTGATCCCCAGCGTTTGAAGGCCTCTGGGGCCAACGTCCTGACTTTC. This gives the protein CASSDPQRLKASGANVLTF.

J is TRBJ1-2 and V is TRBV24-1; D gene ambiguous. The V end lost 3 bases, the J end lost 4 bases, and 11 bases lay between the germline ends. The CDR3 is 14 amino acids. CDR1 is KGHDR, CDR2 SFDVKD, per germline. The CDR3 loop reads CATSDPDGLYGYTF. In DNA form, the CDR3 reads TGTGCCACCAGTGATCCGGACGGCCTCTATGGCTACACCTTC.

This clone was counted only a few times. The CDR3 loop is CASSNLGREYGYTF. The CDR3 nucleotides read TGTGCCAGCAGTAATCTAGGGCGGGAATATGGCTACACCTTC. The V and J genes are TRBV6-5 and TRBJ1-2; D unclear. The CDR3 totals 14 residues. The V gene's germline CDR1 is MNHEY and CDR2 SVGAGI. The ends were cut back, 5 bases at V and 5 bases at J, with 15 bases in the middle.

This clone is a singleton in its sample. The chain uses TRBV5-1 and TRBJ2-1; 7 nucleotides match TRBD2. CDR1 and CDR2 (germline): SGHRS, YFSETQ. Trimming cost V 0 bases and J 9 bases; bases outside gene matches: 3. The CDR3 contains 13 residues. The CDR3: CASSLGTGGEQFF. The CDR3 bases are TGCGCCAGCAGCTTGGGTACGGGGGGTGAGCAGTTCTTC.

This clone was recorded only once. In DNA, the CDR3 is TGTGCCAGCAGTCCCACCGGACAGGGGACGTCAGATACGCAGTATTTT. This gives the protein CASSPTGQGTSDTQYF. The rearrangement uses TRBV2 and TRBJ2-3, with TRBD1 matching 9 bases. V shed 5 bases, J shed 4 bases, and the junction held 10 bases outside the gene matches. This CDR3 has 16 residues. Per germline, CDR1 SNHLY and CDR2 FYNNEI.

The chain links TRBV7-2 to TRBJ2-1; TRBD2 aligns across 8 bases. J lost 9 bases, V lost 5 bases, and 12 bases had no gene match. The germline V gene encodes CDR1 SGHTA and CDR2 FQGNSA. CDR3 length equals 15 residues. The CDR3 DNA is TGTGCCAGCAGCCTACAAACCGGGACTAGGGGTGAGCAGTTCTTC. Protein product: CASSLQTGTRGEQFF.

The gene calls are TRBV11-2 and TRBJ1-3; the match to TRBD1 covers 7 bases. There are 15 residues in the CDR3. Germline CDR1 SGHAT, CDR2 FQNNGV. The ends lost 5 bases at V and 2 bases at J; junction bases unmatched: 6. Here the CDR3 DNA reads TGTGCCAGCAGCCCGACGACAGGGACTGGAAACACCATATATTTT. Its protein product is CASSPTTGTGNTIYF.

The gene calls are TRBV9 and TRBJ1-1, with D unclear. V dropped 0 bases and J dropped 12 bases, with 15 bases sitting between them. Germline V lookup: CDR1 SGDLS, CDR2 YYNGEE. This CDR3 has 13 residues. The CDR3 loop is CASSVGSGKQSFF. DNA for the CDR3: TGTGCCAGCAGCGTAGGTTCGGGAAAGCAATCTTTCTTT.

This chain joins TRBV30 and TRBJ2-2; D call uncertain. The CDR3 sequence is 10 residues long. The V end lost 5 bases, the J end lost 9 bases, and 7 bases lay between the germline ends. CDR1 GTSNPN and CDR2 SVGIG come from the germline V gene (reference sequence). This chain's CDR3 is CAWGDWELFF. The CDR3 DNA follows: TGTGCCTGGGGGGATTGGGAGCTGTTTTTT.

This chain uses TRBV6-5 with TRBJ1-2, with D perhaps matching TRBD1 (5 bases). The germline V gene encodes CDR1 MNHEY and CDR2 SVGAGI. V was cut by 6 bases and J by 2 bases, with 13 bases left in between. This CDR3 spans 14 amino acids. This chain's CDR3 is CASRRGVRNYGYTF. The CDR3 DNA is TGTGCCAGCAGGAGGGGAGTGAGAAACTATGGCTACACCTTC.

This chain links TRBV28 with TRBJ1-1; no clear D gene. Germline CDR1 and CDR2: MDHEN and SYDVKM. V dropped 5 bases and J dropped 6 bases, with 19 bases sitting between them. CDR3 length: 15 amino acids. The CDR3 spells CASSGRGVTGSEAFF. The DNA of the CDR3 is TGTGCCAGCAGTGGACGCGGGGTCACCGGGTCTGAAGCTTTCTTT.

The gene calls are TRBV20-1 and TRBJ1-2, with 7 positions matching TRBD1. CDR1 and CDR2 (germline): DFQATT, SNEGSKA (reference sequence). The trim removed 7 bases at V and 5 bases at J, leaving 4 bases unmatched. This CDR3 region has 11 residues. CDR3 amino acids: CSVDRAYGYTF. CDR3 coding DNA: TGCAGTGTAGACAGGGCTTATGGCTACACCTTC.

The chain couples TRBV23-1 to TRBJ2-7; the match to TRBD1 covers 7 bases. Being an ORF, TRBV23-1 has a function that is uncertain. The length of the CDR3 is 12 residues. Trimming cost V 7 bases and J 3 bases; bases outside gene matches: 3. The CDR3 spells CASKRQGYEQYF. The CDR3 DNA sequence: TGCGCCAGCAAGAGACAGGGCTACGAGCAGTACTTC.

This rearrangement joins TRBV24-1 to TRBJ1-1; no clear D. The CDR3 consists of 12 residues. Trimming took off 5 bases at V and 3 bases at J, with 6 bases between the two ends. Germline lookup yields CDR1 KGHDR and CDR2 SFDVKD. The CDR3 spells CATSVGDTEAFF. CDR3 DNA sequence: TGTGCCACCAGTGTTGGTGACACTGAAGCTTTCTTT.

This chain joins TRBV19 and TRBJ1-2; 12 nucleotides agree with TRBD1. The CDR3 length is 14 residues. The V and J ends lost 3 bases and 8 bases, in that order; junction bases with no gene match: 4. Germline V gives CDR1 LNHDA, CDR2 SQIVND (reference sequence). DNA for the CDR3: TGTGCCAGTAGTATCCGGGACAGGGGGCAAGGCTACACCTTC. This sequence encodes CASSIRDRGQGYTF.